This T cell receptor beta chain appears in the sequencing data of a study of metastatic and nonmetastatic thyroid tumors. Across the whole study: Repertoire data that came from the blood and tumor or nodule tissue of malignant and benign thyroid patients were compared.

J lost 6 bases, V lost 7 bases, and 4 bases had no gene match. Looked up from germline, CDR1 is LNHDA and CDR2 is SQIVND (reference sequence). The CDR3 is made up of 13 amino acids. Prior to thyroid surgery, none of the patients had received any treatment. For this clone: Its specificity is unknown.

Overall study results and limits: A significant increase in TCR beta diversity was reportedly seen in malignant thyroid tumors relative to benign nodules, in blood and tumor.

Study processing details: The study took CDR3 differences across clinicopathological groups and made a distant-metastasis classifier for papillary thyroid cancer from them. TCRdb re-analyzed the PCR reads through MiXCR. In this record, the V and J calls reflect TCRdb's handling and not the investigators' own analysis. The table lists 26,000 or so clones, around 17% of them singletons, with about 6% in the top ten. The clonotype was recovered from a male donor with papillary thyroid cancer or a benign thyroid nodule (not recorded which). Some clones in this sample may be carry-over from other donors' samples. Material for sequencing was blood. This chain connects TRBV19 to TRBJ2-1; 9 nucleotides line up with TRBD2. The CDR3 sequence: CASKGLARNEQFF. CDR3 sequence (DNA): TGTGCCAGTAAGGGACTAGCTCGCAATGAGCAGTTCTTC.